This TCR beta chain emerged from a study of CD8+CD57+ T cells in acquired aplastic anemia. Study-wide background: Average DNA yield from sorted CD4+ and CD8+ cells was approximately 3 ug.

In germline, CDR1 is SEHNR, CDR2 FQNEAQ (reference sequence). This CDR3 has 14 residues. V shed 10 bases, J shed 5 bases, and the junction held 12 bases outside the gene matches. TCR beta VDJ and CDR3 profiles were obtained from a genomic DNA template. TCRdb used MiXCR to reprocess the reads, holding one entry per CDR3 protein. Altogether about 75,000 distinct CDR3 sequences are present, about 70% being singletons, with the ten largest covering about 82%. Details on this clonotype: Its specificity is not known.

All patients picked for sequencing had shown, by flow cytometry, an expansion of CD8+CD57+ cells. The diagnosis in all patients was severe acquired aplastic anemia. Patients were therapy-naive when their blood was sampled. Study results and caveats: Both patients and controls carried the same twenty-nine CD8+ CDR3 sequences.

The clonotype originates from a human donor with aplastic anemia. Material for sequencing was sorted CD4+, CD8+, or CD8+CD57+ T cells (not recorded which) from PBMCs. The J gene is TRBJ1-2, the V gene TRBV7-9; 8 nucleotides match TRBD1. This chain's CDR3 is CATSDARQGYGYTF. CDR3 DNA: TGTGCCACCAGTGATGCAAGACAGGGGTATGGCTACACCTTC.